A single sample is the source of the 26 T cell receptor beta chains below, sequenced in a study of blood T cells in healthy people across ages. Alongside a J-beta primer mix, a sample-barcoded 5' primer served in a second PCR lasting roughly 7 to 11 cycles. TCRdb analysed the 5' RACE reads with MiXCR anew, one entry per CDR3 protein. The sample consists of around 650,000 distinct CDR3 sequences, approximately 40% of them appearing once. The source material was blood. The receptors here all came from a man older than 75 in good health.

The chain combines TRBV24-1 with TRBJ2-7; D not certain. The V end was cut by 3 bases, the J end by 1 base, with 9 bases between. CDR1 KGHDR and CDR2 SFDVKD come from the germline V gene. This CDR3 is 14 amino acids long. CDR3 loop: CATSDTRRSYEQYF. As DNA, the CDR3 is TGTGCCACCAGTGATACCAGGCGATCCTACGAGCAGTACTTC.

V gene TRBV7-2 combines with J gene TRBJ2-2; D uncertain. This CDR3 is built from 15 residues. The V gene lost 5 bases and the J gene lost 7 bases, with 17 bases spanning the gap. Germline V lookup: CDR1 SGHTA, CDR2 FQGNSA. The CDR3 DNA sequence: TGTGCCAGCAGCCTTCAGACCCGCGGAAACGGGGAGCTGTTTTTT. Translating it yields CASSLQTRGNGELFF.

This clonotype occurred many times. The chain carries TRBV6-6 and TRBJ2-1; D tentatively reads TRBD1 or TRBD2 (6 bases each). CDR3 length equals 13 residues. Germline V lookup: CDR1 MNHNY, CDR2 SVGAGI (reference sequence). V dropped 5 bases and J dropped 6 bases, with 11 bases sitting between them. The CDR3 DNA reads TGTGCCAGCAGTCGTGGGGGGCCCAATGAGCAGTTCTTC. Encoded protein: CASSRGGPNEQFF.

The chain couples TRBV20-1 to TRBJ2-7; TRBD2 matches 13 bases. Germline loops: CDR1 DFQATT, CDR2 SNEGSKA (reference sequence). V gave up 4 bases and J gave up 6 bases; unmatched junction bases: 6. This CDR3 has 14 amino acids. CDR3 in DNA: TGCAGTGCTACACCGGGACTAGCGGGAAGCGAGCAGTACTTC. It is translated as CSATPGLAGSEQYF.

This clonotype showed up many times. The DNA for the CDR3 is TGCAGTGTTCCTTTAAGTCCGTCCTGGGAGCAGTACTTC. The encoded protein is CSVPLSPSWEQYF. The J gene is TRBJ2-7, the V gene TRBV20-1; D not certain. V lost 7 bases, J lost 7 bases, and 20 bases lay in between. Germline V lookup: CDR1 DFQATT, CDR2 SNEGSKA (reference sequence). This CDR3 is 13 amino acids long.

The V and J genes are TRBV5-4 and TRBJ2-5; maybe TRBD2 (7 bases). In germline, CDR1 is SGHNT, CDR2 YYREEE (reference sequence). The CDR3 contains 15 residues. V was clipped by 0 bases and J by 2 bases, with 11 bases between them. This CDR3 reads CASSLAGGPQETQYF. The CDR3 nucleotides are TGTGCCAGCAGCTTGGCGGGGGGCCCACAAGAGACCCAGTACTTC.

The genes are TRBV4-3 and TRBJ2-2, with unresolved D. Germline values: CDR1 LGHNA, CDR2 YSLEER. The CDR3 contains 15 residues. Trimming removed 1 base from V and 0 bases from J, with 6 bases in between. The CDR3 DNA reads TGCGCCAGCAGCCAAGGCAGGTCGAACACCGGGGAGCTGTTTTTT. It translates to CASSQGRSNTGELFF.

In its sample, this clonotype was seen a few times. The chain has TRBV7-8 and TRBJ2-3; D gene ambiguous. This CDR3 spans 16 amino acids. Trimming pared 1 base from V and 0 bases from J, leaving 11 bases between. Germline V lookup: CDR1 SGHVS, CDR2 FQNEAQ. In DNA form, the CDR3 reads TGTGCCAGCAGCTTAGATCGCCCCTCTAGCACAGATACGCAGTATTTT. The encoded protein is CASSLDRPSSTDTQYF.

This clonotype was picked up a small number of times. J is TRBJ2-7 and V is TRBV21-1. TRBV21-1 is recorded as a pseudogene. This CDR3 contains 15 residues. CDR3 sequence: CASSTELTGSYEQYF. The CDR3 DNA sequence: TGTGCCAGCAGCACAGAGTTGACGGGCTCCTACGAGCAGTACTTC.

V and J are TRBV11-2 and TRBJ2-5; D is perhaps TRBD1 or TRBD2 (6 bases each). Trimming cost V 0 bases and J 11 bases, with 16 bases left between them. Germline CDR1 and CDR2: SGHAT and FQNNGV. The CDR3 covers 14 residues. CDR3 nucleotide sequence: TGTGCCAGCAGCTTAGATCTGGGGGGCAATGAGCAGTACTTC. It is translated as CASSLDLGGNEQYF.

The CDR3 protein is CASSQDGPSPSTQYF. CDR3 sequence (DNA): TGCGCCAGCAGCCAAGATGGCCCGAGCCCCTCTACGCAGTATTTT. The chain joins TRBV4-1 to TRBJ2-3; D remains unclear. The germline CDR1 and CDR2 sequences are MGHRA and YSYEKL. There are 15 residues in the CDR3. Between the trimmed V and J ends, which lost 0 bases and 8 bases, there was a span of 15 bases.

The V call is TRBV20-1, the J call TRBJ2-7; TRBD1 agrees at 11 bases. The CDR3 length is 15 residues. J was trimmed by 6 bases and V by 3 bases; bases with no gene match: 10. The germline CDR1 and CDR2 sequences are DFQATT and SNEGSKA (reference sequence). CDR3 sequence: CSASRDRGVRGEQYF. The CDR3 nucleotides are TGCAGTGCTAGCCGGGACAGGGGGGTTCGAGGCGAGCAGTACTTC.

To note about this clonotype: Mismatch with germline at one junction end may stem from a read error. The chain recombines TRBV2 with TRBJ2-7, with 10 bases that match TRBD1. Gene TRBJ2-5 matches the end of the DNA better, so the J call may be wrong. The CDR3 length is 15 residues. The V gene's germline CDR1 is SNHLY and CDR2 FYNNEI. This chain's CDR3 is CPSSSRDRGGETQYF. The CDR3 DNA reads as TGTCCCAGCAGCAGCCGGGACAGGGGAGGAGAGACCCAGTACTTC.

The rearrangement joins TRBV12-3 or TRBV12-4 to TRBJ1-4, with 9 bases matching TRBD1. The CDR3 consists of 14 residues. J gave up 7 bases and V 3 bases, and 3 bases lay outside the gene matches. The CDR3 bases are TGTGCCAGCAGTTTCCACAGGGGGCGTGAAAAACTGTTTTTT. This sequence encodes CASSFHRGREKLFF.

The table lists this clonotype with a few counts. This chain links TRBV6-2 or TRBV6-3 with TRBJ2-7; no firm D call. Germline CDR1 reads MNHEY; CDR2 reads SVGEGT. This CDR3 is 12 amino acids long. V shed 5 bases and J shed 1 base, with 6 bases lying between them. CDR3 DNA sequence: TGTGCCAGCAGTACTTTATCCTACGAGCAGTACTTC. Its protein product is CASSTLSYEQYF.

This clonotype was recorded a few times. The V call is TRBV7-2, the J call TRBJ1-2; D remains ambiguous. The CDR3 has 14 amino acids. Germline loops: CDR1 SGHTA, CDR2 FQGNSA. V lost 3 bases and J lost 4, with 12 bases in between. The CDR3 nucleotides are TGTGCCAGCAGCTTTGATATGACAAGCTATGGCTACACCTTC. Its protein product is CASSFDMTSYGYTF. Full variable domain (outside the CDR3, taken from reference TRBV7-2 and TRBJ1-2): GAGVSQSPSNKVTEKGKDVELRCDPISGHTALYWYRQSLGQGLEFLIYFQGNSAPDKSGLPSDRFSAERTGGSVSTLTIQRTQQEDSAVYLCASSFDMTSYGYTFGSGTRLTVV.

This rearrangement joins TRBV5-1 to TRBJ2-1; 7 bases agree with TRBD2. The tail of the sequence fits TRBJ2-7 better, so the J call may be wrong. This CDR3 contains 15 residues. Germline CDR1 and CDR2: SGHRS and YFSETQ. This CDR3 reads CASSLAGNFYNEQYF. Written as DNA, the CDR3 is TGCGCCAGCAGCTTAGCGGGGAATTTTTACAATGAGCAGTACTTC.

The rearrangement joins TRBV29-1 to TRBJ2-1, with 8 bases aligning to TRBD2. The CDR3 is made up of 13 amino acids. J was trimmed by 3 bases and V by 4 bases; bases with no gene match: 2. Looked up from germline, CDR1 is SQVTM and CDR2 is ANQGSEA. The DNA for the CDR3 is TGCAGCGTTGCGCGGGAGGTCTACAATGAGCAGTTCTTC. Its translation is CSVAREVYNEQFF.

This clonotype showed up just a few times. This chain links TRBV6-2 or TRBV6-3 with TRBJ2-7; no firm D call. CDR3 size: 12 residues. CDR1 and CDR2 (germline): MNHEY, SVGEGT. Trimming pared 6 bases from V and 3 bases from J, leaving 9 bases between. The CDR3 sequence is CASSGRHYEQYF. CDR3 nucleotides: TGTGCCAGCAGCGGGCGCCACTACGAGCAGTACTTC.

This clonotype was picked up a small number of times. J is TRBJ2-5 and V is TRBV20-1; 11 bases are shared with TRBD2. V dropped 3 bases and J dropped 5; count of bases not matched to a gene: 11. CDR1 and CDR2 (germline): DFQATT, SNEGSKA (reference sequence). The CDR3 consists of 16 residues. The CDR3 protein is CSARGVAGGPWETQYF. CDR3 coding DNA: TGCAGTGCTAGGGGTGTAGCGGGGGGGCCGTGGGAGACCCAGTACTTC.

The chain employs TRBV7-2 and TRBJ2-3, with TRBD2 matching over 8 bases. This CDR3 is 15 amino acids long. V dropped 1 base and J dropped 5; count of bases not matched to a gene: 5. The germline V gene encodes CDR1 SGHTA and CDR2 FQGNSA. This CDR3 reads CASSLVSGAIDTQYF. DNA for the CDR3: TGTGCCAGCAGCTTAGTTAGCGGGGCCATAGATACGCAGTATTTT.

J is TRBJ2-1 and V is TRBV5-1, with 10 nucleotides matching TRBD2. Unmatched junction bases numbered 6, after V lost 0 bases and J lost 0 bases. Germline values: CDR1 SGHRS, CDR2 YFSETQ. This CDR3 is built from 18 residues. The CDR3 region is CASSLEASGRGSYNEQFF. The CDR3 coding sequence is TGCGCCAGCAGCTTGGAGGCTAGCGGGAGAGGCTCCTACAATGAGCAGTTCTTC. The whole variable domain, filled in from reference TRBV5-1 and TRBJ2-1, reads KAGVTQTPRYLIKTRGQQVTLSCSPISGHRSVSWYQQTPGQGLQFLFEYFSETQRNKGNFPGRFSGRQFSNSRSEMNVSTLELGDSALYLCASSLEASGRGSYNEQFFGPGTRLTVL.

This clonotype has more than one count but fewer than ten. A much larger clone lies a single base off, so this may be a read error. This sequence joins TRBV29-1 and TRBJ2-5; tentatively, D is TRBD2 (6 bases). Germline V CDR1 and CDR2: SQVTM, ANQGSEA. Deletions cut 8 bases from V and 11 bases from J, with 24 bases between. The CDR3 extends over 13 amino acids. The CDR3, as DNA: TGCAGCTATTCTTTGCGGGGATACAATGAGCAGTACTTC. Translated: CSYSLRGYNEQYF.

The chain combines TRBV6-4 with TRBJ2-1; 10 nucleotides agree with TRBD2. V lost 8 bases and J lost 7; bases outside the gene matches: 11. Germline V CDR1 and CDR2: MRHNA, SNTAGT. The CDR3 contains 15 residues. Here the CDR3 reads CASSPSGGARNEQFF. CDR3 DNA sequence: TGTGCCAGCTCCCCGAGCGGGGGGGCTCGGAATGAGCAGTTCTTC.

This clonotype was seen more than once but under ten times. The rearrangement joins TRBV18 to TRBJ2-7; TRBD2 matches at 9 bases. Germline CDR1 reads KGHSH; CDR2 reads LQKENI. CDR3 length equals 15 residues. Losses at the gene ends were 3 bases for V and 4 bases for J; bases not matched to a gene: 7. CDR3 sequence: CASSPSGGNKYEQYF. CDR3 in DNA: TGTGCCAGCTCACCTAGCGGGGGCAACAAGTACGAGCAGTACTTC.

This clonotype was found a few times. The genes are TRBV6-1 and TRBJ2-3; D is uncertain. Trimming shortened V by 6 bases and J by 0 bases, and 13 bases separated the two germline ends. From germline, CDR1 is MNHNS and CDR2 SASEGT. This CDR3 region has 15 residues. The CDR3 sequence is CASRQQQTSTDTQYF. The CDR3 coding sequence is TGTGCCAGCAGGCAACAGCAAACTAGCACAGATACGCAGTATTTT.